This T cell receptor (beta chain) was sequenced for a study of blood T cell repertoires in COVID-19. Study details: Samples representing acute and convalescent COVID-19 were sourced from the United States, Italy and Spain. Sources were T cells, B-cell-depleted T cells, or PBMCs; the material itself was cDNA or gDNA.

Trimming shortened V by 2 bases and J by 5 bases, and 16 bases separated the two germline ends. The CDR3 has 16 residues. Per the germline V gene, CDR1 is MNHEY and CDR2 is SVGEGT. Assay used: immunoSEQ multiplex PCR; TCRdb lists only in-frame clones, some missing. The sample contains 250,000 to 350,000 clones, roughly 84% of which appear only once. There are many counts of this clone. Input material: peripheral blood. The chain recombines TRBV6-2 or TRBV6-3 with TRBJ1-5, with D perhaps matching TRBD1 (5 bases). This TCR derives from a human donor with COVID-19, enrolled during active disease. The donor label of this sample is uncertain. The CDR3 nucleotides are TGTGCCAGCAGTTACCCAAGGGGCGTTGGGGATCAGCCCCAGCATTTT. This sequence encodes CASSYPRGVGDQPQHF.